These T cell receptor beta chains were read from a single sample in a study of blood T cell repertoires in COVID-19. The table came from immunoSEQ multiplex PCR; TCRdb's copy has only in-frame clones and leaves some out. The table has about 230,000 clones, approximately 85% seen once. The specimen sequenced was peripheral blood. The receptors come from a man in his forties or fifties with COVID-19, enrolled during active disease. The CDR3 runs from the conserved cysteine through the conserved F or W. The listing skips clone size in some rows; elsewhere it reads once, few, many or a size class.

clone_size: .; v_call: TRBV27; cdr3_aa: CASSLSGQGASYNSPLHF
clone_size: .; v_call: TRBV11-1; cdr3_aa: CASSGRLRGQETQYF
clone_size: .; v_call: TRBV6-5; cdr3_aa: CASSYISGYGYTF
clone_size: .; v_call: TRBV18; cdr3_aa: CASSLNSGANVLTF
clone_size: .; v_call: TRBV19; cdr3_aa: CASSRIGHRQLTTNEKLFF
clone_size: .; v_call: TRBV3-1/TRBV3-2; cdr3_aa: CASSPTRLAGGNEQFF
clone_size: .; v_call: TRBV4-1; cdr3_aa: CASSQVGRDRNTEAFF
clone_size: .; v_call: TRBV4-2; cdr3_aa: CASSLSAPKRDSPLHF
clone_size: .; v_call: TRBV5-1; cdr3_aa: CASSITRDTQYF
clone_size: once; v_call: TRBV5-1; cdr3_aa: CASSLGDRPQETQYF
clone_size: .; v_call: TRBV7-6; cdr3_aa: CASSRDEKLFF
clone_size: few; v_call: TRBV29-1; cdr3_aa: CSVHRRDTRGGYTF
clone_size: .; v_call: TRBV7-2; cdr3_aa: CASSPKNTGELFF
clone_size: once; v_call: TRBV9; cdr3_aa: CASSVVPTGRDTEAFF
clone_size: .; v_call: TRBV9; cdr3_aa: CASSVGGQGGEKLFF
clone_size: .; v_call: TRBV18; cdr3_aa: CASTAGQGRGEQYF
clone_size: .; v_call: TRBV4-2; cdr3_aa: CASRPLGQGREQYF
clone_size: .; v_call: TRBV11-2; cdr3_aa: CASSARQGRGRAFF
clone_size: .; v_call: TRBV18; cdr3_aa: CASSLSILLDRGLNTGELFF
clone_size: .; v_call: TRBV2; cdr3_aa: CASRILVNQPQHF
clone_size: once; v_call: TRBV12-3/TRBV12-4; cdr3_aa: CAGGWTVNTEAFF
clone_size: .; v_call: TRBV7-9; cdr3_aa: CASSFDRASYGYTF
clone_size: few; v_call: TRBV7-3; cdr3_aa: CASSPGQGNTEAFF
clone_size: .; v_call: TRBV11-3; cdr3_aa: CASSLEGLAGSAAKNIQYF
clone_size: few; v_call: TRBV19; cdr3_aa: CASSRGQGAYTEAFF
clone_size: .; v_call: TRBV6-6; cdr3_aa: CASSYGQGAFF
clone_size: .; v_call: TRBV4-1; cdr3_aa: CASSQRLGQGAFWNQPQHF
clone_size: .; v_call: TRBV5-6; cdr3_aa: CASSPITGCKPQHF
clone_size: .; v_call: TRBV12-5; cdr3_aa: CASGPGRGGENTGELFF
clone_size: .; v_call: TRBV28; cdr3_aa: CASSTGTGYHEQYF
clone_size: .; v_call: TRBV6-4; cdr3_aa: CATRGRETPYEQYF
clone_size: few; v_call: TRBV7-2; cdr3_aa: CASSLGTGANSPLHF
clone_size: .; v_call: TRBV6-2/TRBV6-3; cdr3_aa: CASSYEETGSNQPQHF
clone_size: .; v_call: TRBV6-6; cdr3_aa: CASSSSGTTNTGELFF
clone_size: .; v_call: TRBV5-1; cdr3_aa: CASSGRDRGKANYGYTF
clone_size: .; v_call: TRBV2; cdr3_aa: CASHRAGNTIYF
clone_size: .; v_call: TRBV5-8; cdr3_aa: CASHNLEPGAYEQYF
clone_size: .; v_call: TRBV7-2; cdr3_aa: CASSWGRGSALEQFF
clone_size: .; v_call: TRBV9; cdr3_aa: CASSALGRFQETQYF